One T cell receptor beta chain is described in this entry. Repertoires were generated with immunoSEQ multiplex PCR, while TCRdb's copy carries only in-frame clones and drops some. The sample consists of more than 10,000 clones, more than 85% of them appearing once. The V and J ends lost 0 bases and 8 bases, in that order; junction bases with no gene match: 8. This CDR3 is 15 amino acids long. Germline V gene data show CDR1 as SGDLS and CDR2 as YYNGEE. The source of the sample is a study of control samples from healthy donors and cancer patients. This clonotype was sampled from a man older than 75 with lung cancer. The rearrangement uses TRBV9 and TRBJ2-1; 7 bases are shared with TRBD1. Sequences were obtained from PBMCs. CDR3 residues: CASSVGQGDFDEQFF. CDR3 sequence (DNA): TGTGCCAGCAGCGTAGGACAGGGAGATTTCGATGAGCAGTTCTTC.